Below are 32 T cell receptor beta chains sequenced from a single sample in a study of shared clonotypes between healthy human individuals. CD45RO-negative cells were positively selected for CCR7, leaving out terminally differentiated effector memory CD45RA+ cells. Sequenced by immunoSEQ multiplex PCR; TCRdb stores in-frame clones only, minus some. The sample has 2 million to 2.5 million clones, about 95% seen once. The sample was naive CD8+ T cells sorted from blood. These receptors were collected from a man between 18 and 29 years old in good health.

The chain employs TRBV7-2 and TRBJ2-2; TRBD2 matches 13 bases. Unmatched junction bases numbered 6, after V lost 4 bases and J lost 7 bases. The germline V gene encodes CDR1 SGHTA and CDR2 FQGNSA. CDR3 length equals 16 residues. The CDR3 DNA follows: TGTGCCAGCAGCTCGGGACTAGCGGGAAAGGACGGGGAGCTGTTTTTT. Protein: CASSSGLAGKDGELFF.

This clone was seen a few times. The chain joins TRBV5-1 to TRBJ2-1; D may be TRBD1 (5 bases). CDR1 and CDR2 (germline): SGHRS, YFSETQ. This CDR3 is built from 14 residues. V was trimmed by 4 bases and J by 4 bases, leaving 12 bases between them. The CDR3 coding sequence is TGCGCCAGCAGCCGATCGGACAATTACAATGAGCAGTTCTTC. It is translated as CASSRSDNYNEQFF.

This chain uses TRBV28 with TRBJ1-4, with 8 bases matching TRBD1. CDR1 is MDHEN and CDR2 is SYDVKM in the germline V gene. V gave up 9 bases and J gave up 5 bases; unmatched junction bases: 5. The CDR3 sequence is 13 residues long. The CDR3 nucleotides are TGTGCCAGTCTCAGACAGGGGAATGAAAAACTGTTTTTT. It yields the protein CASLRQGNEKLFF.

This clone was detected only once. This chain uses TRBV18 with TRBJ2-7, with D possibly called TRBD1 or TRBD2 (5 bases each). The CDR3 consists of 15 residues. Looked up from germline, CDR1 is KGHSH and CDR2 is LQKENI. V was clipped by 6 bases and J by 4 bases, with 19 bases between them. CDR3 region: CASSLGAGMSYEQYF. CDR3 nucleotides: TGTGCCAGCTCCCTCGGGGCAGGAATGTCTTACGAGCAGTACTTC.

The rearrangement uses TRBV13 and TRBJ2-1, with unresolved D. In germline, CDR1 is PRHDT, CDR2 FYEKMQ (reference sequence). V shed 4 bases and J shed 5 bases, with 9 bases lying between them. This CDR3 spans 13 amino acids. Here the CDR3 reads CASSSQLDNEQFF. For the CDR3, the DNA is TGTGCCAGCAGCTCCCAACTGGACAATGAGCAGTTCTTC.

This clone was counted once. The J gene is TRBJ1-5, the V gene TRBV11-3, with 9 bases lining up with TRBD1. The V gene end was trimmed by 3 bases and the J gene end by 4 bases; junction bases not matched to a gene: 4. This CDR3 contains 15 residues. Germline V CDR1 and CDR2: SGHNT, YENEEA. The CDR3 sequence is CASSFWTGENQPQHF. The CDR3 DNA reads TGTGCCAGCAGCTTCTGGACAGGGGAGAATCAGCCCCAGCATTTT.

The CDR3 nucleotides are TGTGCCAGCATCCTACCCGATAGGGCCTACAATGAGCAGTTCTTC. This translates into CASILPDRAYNEQFF. The chain couples TRBV7-9 to TRBJ2-1; no reliable D call. The CDR3 is made up of 15 amino acids. V was clipped by 7 bases and J by 2 bases, with 15 bases between them. The V gene's germline CDR1 is SEHNR and CDR2 FQNEAQ (reference sequence).

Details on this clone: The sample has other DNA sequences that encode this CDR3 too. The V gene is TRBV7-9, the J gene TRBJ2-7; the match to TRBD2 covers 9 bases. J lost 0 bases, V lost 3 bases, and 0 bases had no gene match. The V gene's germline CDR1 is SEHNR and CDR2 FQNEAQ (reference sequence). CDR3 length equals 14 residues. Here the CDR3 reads CASSFSGSSYEQYF. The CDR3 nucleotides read TGTGCCAGCAGCTTTAGCGGGAGCTCCTACGAGCAGTACTTC.

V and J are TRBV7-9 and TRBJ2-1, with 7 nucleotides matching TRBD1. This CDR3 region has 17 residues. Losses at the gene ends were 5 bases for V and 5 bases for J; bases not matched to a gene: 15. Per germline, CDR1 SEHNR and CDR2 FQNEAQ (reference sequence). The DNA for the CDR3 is TGTGCCAGCAGCCCCCCCATTTTACAGGGGCCGAACAATGAGCAGTTCTTC. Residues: CASSPPILQGPNNEQFF.

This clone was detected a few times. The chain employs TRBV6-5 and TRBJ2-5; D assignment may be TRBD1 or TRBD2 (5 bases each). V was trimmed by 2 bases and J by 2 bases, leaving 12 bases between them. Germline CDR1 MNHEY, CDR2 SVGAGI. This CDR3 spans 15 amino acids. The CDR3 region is CASSYGGVGQETQYF. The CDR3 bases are TGTGCCAGCAGTTACGGGGGTGTAGGACAAGAGACCCAGTACTTC.

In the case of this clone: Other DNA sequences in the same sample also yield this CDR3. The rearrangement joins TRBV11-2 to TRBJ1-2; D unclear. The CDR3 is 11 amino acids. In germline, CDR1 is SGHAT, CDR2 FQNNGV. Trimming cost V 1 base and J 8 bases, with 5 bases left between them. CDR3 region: CASSLGLGYTF. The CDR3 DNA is TGTGCCAGCAGCTTAGGCCTGGGCTACACCTTC. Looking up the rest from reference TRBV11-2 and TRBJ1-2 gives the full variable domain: EAGVAQSPRYKIIEKRQSVAFWCNPISGHATLYWYQQILGQGPKLLIQFQNNGVVDDSQLPKDRFSAERLKGVDSTLKIQPAKLEDSAVYLCASSLGLGYTFGSGTRLTVV.

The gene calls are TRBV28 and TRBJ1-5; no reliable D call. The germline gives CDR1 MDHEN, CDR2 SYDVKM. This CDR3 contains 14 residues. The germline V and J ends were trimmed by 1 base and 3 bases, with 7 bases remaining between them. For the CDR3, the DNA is TGTGCCAGCAGTTTATCGGCCTACAATCAGCCCCAGCATTTT. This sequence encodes CASSLSAYNQPQHF.

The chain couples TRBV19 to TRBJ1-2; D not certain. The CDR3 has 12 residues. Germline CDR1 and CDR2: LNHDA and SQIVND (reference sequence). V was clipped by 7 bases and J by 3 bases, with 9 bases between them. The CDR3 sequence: CASISGYYGYTF. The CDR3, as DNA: TGTGCCAGTATTAGCGGGTACTATGGCTACACCTTC.

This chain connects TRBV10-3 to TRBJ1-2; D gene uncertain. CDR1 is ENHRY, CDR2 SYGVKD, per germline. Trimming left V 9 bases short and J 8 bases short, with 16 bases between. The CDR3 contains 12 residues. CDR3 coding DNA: TGTGCCATGGACGGGCCCGGGGAGGGCTACACCTTC. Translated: CAMDGPGEGYTF.

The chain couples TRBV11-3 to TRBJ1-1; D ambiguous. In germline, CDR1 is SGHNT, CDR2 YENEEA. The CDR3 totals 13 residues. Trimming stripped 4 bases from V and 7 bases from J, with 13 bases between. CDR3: CASSYRPDYEAFF. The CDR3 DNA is TGTGCCAGCAGCTACCGTCCCGACTATGAAGCTTTCTTT.

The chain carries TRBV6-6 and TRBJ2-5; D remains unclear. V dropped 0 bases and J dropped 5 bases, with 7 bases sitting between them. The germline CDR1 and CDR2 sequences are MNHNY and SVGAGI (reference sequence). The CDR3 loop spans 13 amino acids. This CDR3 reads CASSYSPSETQYF. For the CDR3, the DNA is TGTGCCAGCAGTTACTCCCCAAGTGAGACCCAGTACTTC.

The CDR3 protein is CASSLVMGAGELFF. The CDR3 nucleotides are TGTGCCAGCAGCTTAGTTATGGGGGCCGGGGAGCTGTTTTTT. The chain combines TRBV7-9 with TRBJ2-2; D tentatively fits TRBD1 or TRBD2 (5 bases each). Trimming left V 1 base short and J 6 bases short, with 9 bases between. The CDR3 is made up of 14 amino acids. Germline V CDR1 and CDR2: SEHNR, FQNEAQ (reference sequence).

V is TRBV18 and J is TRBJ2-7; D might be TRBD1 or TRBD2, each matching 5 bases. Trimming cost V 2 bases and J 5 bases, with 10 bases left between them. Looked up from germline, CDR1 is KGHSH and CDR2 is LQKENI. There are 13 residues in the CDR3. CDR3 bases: TGTGCCAGCTCACCAGCAGGGACCGACGAGCAGTACTTC. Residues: CASSPAGTDEQYF. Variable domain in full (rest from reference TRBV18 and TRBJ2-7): NAGVMQNPRHLVRRRGQEARLRCSPMKGHSHVYWYRQLPEEGLKFMVYLQKENIIDESGMPKERFSAEFPKEGPSILRIQQVVRGDSAAYFCASSPAGTDEQYFGPGTRLTVT.

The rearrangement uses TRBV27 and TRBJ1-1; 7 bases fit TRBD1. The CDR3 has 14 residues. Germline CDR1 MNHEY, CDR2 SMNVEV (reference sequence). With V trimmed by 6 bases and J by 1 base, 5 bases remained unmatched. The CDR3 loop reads CASSVTGANTEAFF. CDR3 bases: TGTGCCAGCAGCGTAACAGGGGCGAACACTGAAGCTTTCTTT.

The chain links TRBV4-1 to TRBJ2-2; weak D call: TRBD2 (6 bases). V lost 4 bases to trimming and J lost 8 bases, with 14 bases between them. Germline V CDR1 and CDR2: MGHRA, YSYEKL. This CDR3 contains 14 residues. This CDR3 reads CASSPRDLSGELFF. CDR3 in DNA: TGCGCCAGCAGCCCGCGGGATCTTTCTGGGGAGCTGTTTTTT.

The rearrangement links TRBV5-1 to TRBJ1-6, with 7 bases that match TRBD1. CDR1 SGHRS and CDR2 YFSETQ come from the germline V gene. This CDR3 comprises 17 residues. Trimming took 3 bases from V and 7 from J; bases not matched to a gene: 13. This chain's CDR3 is CASSSTGARGSNSPLHF. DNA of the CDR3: TGCGCCAGCAGCTCTACAGGGGCCAGGGGGAGCAATTCACCCCTCCACTTT. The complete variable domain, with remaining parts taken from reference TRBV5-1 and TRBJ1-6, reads KAGVTQTPRYLIKTRGQQVTLSCSPISGHRSVSWYQQTPGQGLQFLFEYFSETQRNKGNFPGRFSGRQFSNSRSEMNVSTLELGDSALYLCASSSTGARGSNSPLHFGNGTRLTVT.

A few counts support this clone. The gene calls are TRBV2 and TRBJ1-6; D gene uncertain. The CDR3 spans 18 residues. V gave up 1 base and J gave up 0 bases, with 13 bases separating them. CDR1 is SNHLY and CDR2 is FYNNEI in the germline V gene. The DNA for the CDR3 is TGTGCCAGCAGTGAAGTGGACGTGGAGAGCTCCTATAATTCACCCCTCCACTTT. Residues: CASSEVDVESSYNSPLHF.

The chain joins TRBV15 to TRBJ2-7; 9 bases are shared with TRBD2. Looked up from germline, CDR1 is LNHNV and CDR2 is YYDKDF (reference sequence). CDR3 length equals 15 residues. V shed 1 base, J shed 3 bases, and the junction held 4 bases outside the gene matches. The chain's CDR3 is CATSRGLAGNYEQYF. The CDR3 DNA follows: TGTGCCACCAGCAGAGGCCTAGCGGGGAACTACGAGCAGTACTTC.

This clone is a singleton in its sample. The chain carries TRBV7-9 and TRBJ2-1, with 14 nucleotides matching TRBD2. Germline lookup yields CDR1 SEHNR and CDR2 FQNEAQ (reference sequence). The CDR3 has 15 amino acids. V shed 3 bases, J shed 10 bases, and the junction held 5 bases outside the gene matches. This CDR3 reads CASSFAGLAGVEQFF. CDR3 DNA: TGTGCCAGCAGCTTCGCGGGACTAGCGGGAGTCGAGCAGTTCTTC.

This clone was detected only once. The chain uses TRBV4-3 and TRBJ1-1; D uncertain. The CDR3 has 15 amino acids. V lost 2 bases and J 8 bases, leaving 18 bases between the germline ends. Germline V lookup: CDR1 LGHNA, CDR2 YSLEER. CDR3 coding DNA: TGCGCCAGCAGCCAATTCGCTAGGGAGTTGGGCGAAGCTTTCTTT. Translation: CASSQFARELGEAFF.

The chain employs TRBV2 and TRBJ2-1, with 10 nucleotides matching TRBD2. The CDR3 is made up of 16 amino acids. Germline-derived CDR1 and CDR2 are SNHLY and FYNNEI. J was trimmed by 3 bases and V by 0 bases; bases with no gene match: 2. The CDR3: CASSEAGLAFYNEQFF. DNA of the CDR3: TGTGCCAGCAGTGAAGCGGGACTAGCGTTCTACAATGAGCAGTTCTTC. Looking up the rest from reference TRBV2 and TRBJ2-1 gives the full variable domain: EPEVTQTPSHQVTQMGQEVILRCVPISNHLYFYWYRQILGQKVEFLVSFYNNEISEKSEIFDDQFSVERPDGSNFTLKIRSTKLEDSAMYFCASSEAGLAFYNEQFFGPGTRLTVL.

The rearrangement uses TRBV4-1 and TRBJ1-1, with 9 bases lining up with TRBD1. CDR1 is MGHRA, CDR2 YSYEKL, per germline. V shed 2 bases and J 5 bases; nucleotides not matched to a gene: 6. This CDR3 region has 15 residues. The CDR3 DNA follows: TGCGCCAGCAGCCAATTTACAGGGGGCTTTACTGAAGCTTTCTTT. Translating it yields CASSQFTGGFTEAFF.

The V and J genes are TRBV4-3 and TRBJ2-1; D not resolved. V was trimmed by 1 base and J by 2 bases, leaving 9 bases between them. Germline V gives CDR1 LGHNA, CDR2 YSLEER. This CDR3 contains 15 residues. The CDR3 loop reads CASSQVGFAYNEQFF. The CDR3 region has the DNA TGCGCCAGCAGCCAAGTAGGTTTTGCCTACAATGAGCAGTTCTTC.

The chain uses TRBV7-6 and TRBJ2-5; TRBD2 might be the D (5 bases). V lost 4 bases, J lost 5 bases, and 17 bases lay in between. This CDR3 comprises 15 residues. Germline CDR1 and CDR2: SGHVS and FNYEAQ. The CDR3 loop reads CASSSSDWLEETQYF. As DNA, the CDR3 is TGTGCCAGCAGCTCGTCGGACTGGCTGGAGGAGACCCAGTACTTC.

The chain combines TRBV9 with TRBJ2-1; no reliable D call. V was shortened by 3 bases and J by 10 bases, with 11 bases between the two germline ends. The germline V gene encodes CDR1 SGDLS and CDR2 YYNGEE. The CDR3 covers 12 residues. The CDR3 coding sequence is TGTGCCAGCAGCGGTCCCGACTGGGAGCAGTTCTTC. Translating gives CASSGPDWEQFF.

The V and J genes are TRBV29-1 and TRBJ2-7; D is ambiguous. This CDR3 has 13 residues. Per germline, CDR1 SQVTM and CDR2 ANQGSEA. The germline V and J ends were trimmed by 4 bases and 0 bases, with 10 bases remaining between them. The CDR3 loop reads CSVGKENSYEQYF. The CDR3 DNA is TGCAGCGTTGGCAAAGAGAACTCCTACGAGCAGTACTTC.

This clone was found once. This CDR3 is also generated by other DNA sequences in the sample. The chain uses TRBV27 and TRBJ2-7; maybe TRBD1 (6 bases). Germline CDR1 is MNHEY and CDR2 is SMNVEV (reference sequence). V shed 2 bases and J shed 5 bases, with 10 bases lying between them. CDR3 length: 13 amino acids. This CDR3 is CASSLTGYNEQYF. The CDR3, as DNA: TGTGCCAGCAGTTTAACAGGGTACAACGAGCAGTACTTC.